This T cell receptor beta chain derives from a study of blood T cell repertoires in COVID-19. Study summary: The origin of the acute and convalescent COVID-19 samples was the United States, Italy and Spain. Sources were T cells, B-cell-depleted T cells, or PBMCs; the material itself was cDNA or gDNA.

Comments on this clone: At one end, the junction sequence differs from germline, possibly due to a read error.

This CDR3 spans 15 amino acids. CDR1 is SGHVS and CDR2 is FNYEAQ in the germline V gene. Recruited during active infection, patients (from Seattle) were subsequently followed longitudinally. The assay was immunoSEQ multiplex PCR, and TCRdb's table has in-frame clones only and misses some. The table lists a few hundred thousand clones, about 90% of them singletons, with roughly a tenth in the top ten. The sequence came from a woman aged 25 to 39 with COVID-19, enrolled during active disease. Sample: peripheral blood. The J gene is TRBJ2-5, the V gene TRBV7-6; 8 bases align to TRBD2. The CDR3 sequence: CASTPGGLAQGTQYF. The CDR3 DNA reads TGTGCCAGCACCCCAGGTGGACTAGCACAAGGGACCCAGTACTTC.